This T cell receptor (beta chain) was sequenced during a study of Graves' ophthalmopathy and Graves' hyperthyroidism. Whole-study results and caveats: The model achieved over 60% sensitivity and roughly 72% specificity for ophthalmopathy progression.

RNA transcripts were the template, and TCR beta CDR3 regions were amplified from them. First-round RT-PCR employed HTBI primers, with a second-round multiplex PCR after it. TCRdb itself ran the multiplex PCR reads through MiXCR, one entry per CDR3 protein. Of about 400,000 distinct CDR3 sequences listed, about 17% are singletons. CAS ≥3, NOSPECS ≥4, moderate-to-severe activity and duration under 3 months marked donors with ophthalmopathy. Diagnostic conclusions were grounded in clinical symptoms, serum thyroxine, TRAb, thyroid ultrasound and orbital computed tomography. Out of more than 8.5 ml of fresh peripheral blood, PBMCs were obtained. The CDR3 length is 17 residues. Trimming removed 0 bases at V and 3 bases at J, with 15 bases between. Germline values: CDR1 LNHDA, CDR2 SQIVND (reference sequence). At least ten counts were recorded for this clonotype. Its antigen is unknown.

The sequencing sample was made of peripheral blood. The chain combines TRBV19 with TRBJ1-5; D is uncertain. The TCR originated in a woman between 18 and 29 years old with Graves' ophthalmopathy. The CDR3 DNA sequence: TGTGCCAGTAGTATAGATCTAGAAGGTTTCGTCAATCAGCCCCAGCATTTT. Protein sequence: CASSIDLEGFVNQPQHF.